A single T cell receptor (beta chain) is shown here with its context. These data belong to a study of T cell repertoires in ileal Crohn's disease. Time point defined: inflamed ileum from the surgical specimen. Eligibility required adulthood, ileal or ileocolonic Crohn's disease and indicated ileocolonic resection. The data were produced by immunoSEQ multiplex PCR, yet TCRdb's version contains in-frame clones alone and is incomplete. The table includes 13,000 or so clones, more than 60% detected once. The V segment lost 1 base and the J segment 3 bases; nucleotides outside the gene matches: 8. Germline loops: CDR1 SEHNR, CDR2 FQNEAQ (reference sequence). This CDR3 spans 17 amino acids.

The rearrangement uses TRBV7-9 and TRBJ1-4; 7 bases are shared with TRBD1. The material sequenced was ileal tissue. This clonotype was sampled from an adult with Crohn's disease. The CDR3 loop is CASSLGQGRGANEKLFF. In DNA form, the CDR3 reads TGTGCCAGCAGCTTAGGACAGGGAAGGGGAGCTAATGAAAAACTGTTTTTT.